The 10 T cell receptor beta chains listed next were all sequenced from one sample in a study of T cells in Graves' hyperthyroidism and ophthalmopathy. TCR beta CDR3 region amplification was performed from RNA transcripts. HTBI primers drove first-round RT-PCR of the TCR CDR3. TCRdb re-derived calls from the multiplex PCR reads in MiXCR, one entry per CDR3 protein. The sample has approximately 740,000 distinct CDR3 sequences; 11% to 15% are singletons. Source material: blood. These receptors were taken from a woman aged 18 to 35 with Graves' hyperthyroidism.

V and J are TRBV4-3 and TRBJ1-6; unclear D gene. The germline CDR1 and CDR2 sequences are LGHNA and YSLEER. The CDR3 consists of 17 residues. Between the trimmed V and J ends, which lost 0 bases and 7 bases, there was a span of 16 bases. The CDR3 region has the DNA TGCGCCAGCAGCCAAGAGGCGCCGGGGTTTATGAATTCACCCCTCCACTTT. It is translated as CASSQEAPGFMNSPLHF.

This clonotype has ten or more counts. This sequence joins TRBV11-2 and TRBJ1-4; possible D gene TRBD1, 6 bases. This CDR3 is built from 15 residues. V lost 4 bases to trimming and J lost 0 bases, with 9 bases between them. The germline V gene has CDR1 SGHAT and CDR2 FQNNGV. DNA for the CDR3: TGTGCCAGCAGCTCCACAGGGTCAACTAATGAAAAACTGTTTTTT. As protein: CASSSTGSTNEKLFF. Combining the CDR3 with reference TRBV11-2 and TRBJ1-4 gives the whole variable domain EAGVAQSPRYKIIEKRQSVAFWCNPISGHATLYWYQQILGQGPKLLIQFQNNGVVDDSQLPKDRFSAERLKGVDSTLKIQPAKLEDSAVYLCASSSTGSTNEKLFFGSGTQLSVL.

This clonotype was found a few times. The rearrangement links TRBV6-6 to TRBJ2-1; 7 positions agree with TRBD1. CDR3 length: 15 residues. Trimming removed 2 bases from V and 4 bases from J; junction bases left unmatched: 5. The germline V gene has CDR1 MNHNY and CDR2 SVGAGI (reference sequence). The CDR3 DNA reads TGTGCCAGCAGTTACGGGACAGAATCTTACAATGAGCAGTTCTTC. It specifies CASSYGTESYNEQFF.

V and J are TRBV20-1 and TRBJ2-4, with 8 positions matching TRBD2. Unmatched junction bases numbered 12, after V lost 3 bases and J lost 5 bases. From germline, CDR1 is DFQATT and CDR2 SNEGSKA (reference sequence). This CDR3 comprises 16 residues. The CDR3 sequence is CSASRASGSFQNIQYF. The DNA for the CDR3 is TGCAGTGCTAGTCGAGCTAGCGGGTCGTTTCAAAACATTCAGTACTTC.

CDR3 sequence reads: CASSRASFGYTF. The CDR3 region has the DNA TGTGCCAGCAGCCGCGCTTCGTTTGGCTACACCTTC. V and J are TRBV12-3 or TRBV12-4 and TRBJ1-2; D gene unclear. Trimming took 6 bases from V and 7 from J, leaving 12 bases between them. The CDR3 consists of 12 residues.

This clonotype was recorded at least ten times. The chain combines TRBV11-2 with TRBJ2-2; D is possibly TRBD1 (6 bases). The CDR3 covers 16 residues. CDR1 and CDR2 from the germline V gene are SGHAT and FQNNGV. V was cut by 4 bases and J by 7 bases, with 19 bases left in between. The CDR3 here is CASSSHLRLDSGELFF. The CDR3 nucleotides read TGTGCCAGCAGCTCCCATCTTCGATTGGACAGCGGGGAGCTGTTTTTT. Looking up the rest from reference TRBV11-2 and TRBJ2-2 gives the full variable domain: EAGVAQSPRYKIIEKRQSVAFWCNPISGHATLYWYQQILGQGPKLLIQFQNNGVVDDSQLPKDRFSAERLKGVDSTLKIQPAKLEDSAVYLCASSSHLRLDSGELFFGEGSRLTVL.

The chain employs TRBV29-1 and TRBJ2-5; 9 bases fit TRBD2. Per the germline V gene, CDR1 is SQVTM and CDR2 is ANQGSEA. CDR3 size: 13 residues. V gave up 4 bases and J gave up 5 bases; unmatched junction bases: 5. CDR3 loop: CSVVSSGEETQYF. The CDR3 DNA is TGCAGCGTTGTTTCTAGCGGGGAGGAGACCCAGTACTTC.

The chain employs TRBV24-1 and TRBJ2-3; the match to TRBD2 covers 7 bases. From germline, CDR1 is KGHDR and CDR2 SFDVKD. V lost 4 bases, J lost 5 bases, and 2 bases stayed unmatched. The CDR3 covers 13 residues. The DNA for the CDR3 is TGTGCCACCAGTGACGTAGCGGGAGATACGCAGTATTTT. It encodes CATSDVAGDTQYF.

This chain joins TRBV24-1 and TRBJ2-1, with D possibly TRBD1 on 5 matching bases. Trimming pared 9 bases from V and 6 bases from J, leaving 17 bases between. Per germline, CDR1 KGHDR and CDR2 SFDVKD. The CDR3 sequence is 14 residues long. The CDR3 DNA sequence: TGTGCCACCTCTGGGGCTTTCGAGTCCAATGAGCAGTTCTTC. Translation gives CATSGAFESNEQFF.

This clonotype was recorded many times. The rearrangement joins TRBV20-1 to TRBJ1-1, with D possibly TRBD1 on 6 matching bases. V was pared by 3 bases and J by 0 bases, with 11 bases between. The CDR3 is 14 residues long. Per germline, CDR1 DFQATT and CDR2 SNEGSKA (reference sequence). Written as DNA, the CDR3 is TGCAGTGCTAGTGTGGCAGGGGTGAACACTGAAGCTTTCTTT. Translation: CSASVAGVNTEAFF.